One and the same sample provided the 20 T cell receptor beta chains below, sequenced in a study of a mutant IDH1 vaccine in newly diagnosed glioma. The protocol was immunoSEQ multiplex PCR, while the TCRdb copy is restricted to in-frame clones and leaves out a portion. The profile shows 60,000 to 70,000 clones, under 85% of them singletons. No antigen has been assigned to these receptors. Time point defined: week 47, end of study. Each dose delivered 300 ug of mutant IDH1 20-mer peptide subcutaneously with imiquimod. Specimen: PBMCs, collected from a glioma patient whose treatment included an IDH1 peptide vaccine. These receptors were collected from a man aged 30 to 45 with glioma.

V and J are TRBV4-1 and TRBJ2-7; D assignment may be TRBD1 or TRBD2 (5 bases each). Trimming cost V 7 bases and J 0 bases, with 25 bases left between them. The CDR3 covers 18 residues. From germline, CDR1 is MGHRA and CDR2 YSYEKL. The CDR3 DNA is TGCGCCAGCAACCACCCGAGGGCATCCAGGGCCAGCTCCTACGAGCAGTACTTC. Translation gives CASNHPRASRASSYEQYF.

The chain joins TRBV13 to TRBJ2-1; TRBD2 matches at 8 bases. J was trimmed by 1 base and V by 4 bases; bases with no gene match: 6. CDR3 size: 16 residues. Germline CDR1 PRHDT, CDR2 FYEKMQ (reference sequence). The CDR3: CASSSLKRESYNEQFF. CDR3 DNA: TGTGCCAGCAGCTCCTTAAAGCGGGAGTCCTACAATGAGCAGTTCTTC.

The count of this clone is one. The chain is built from TRBV7-9 and TRBJ2-7; D is perhaps TRBD1 (6 bases). V lost 5 bases and J 3 bases, leaving 26 bases between the germline ends. Germline-derived CDR1 and CDR2 are SEHNR and FQNEAQ (reference sequence). CDR3 length: 18 amino acids. Written as DNA, the CDR3 is TGTGCCAGCAGCCGCCGCCTCCAGAGACAGGCAACTTTCTACGAGCAGTACTTC. This encodes CASSRRLQRQATFYEQYF. Combining the CDR3 with reference TRBV7-9 and TRBJ2-7 gives the whole variable domain DTGVSQNPRHKITKRGQNVTFRCDPISEHNRLYWYRQTLGQGPEFLTYFQNEAQLEKSRLLSDRFSAERPKGSFSTLEIQRTEQGDSAMYLCASSRRLQRQATFYEQYFGPGTRLTVT.

The chain has TRBV6-1 and TRBJ2-6, with 7 bases fitting TRBD2. With 6 bases clipped from V and 0 bases from J, the junction kept 2 bases outside the gene matches. Germline CDR1 reads MNHNS; CDR2 reads SASEGT. The CDR3 loop spans 15 amino acids. The CDR3 here is CASRGDYSGANVLTF. The CDR3 bases are TGTGCCAGCAGGGGGGACTACTCTGGGGCCAACGTCCTGACTTTC.

The chain is built from TRBV10-1 and TRBJ2-3; D assignment may be TRBD1 or TRBD2 (5 bases each). The CDR3 consists of 16 residues. In germline, CDR1 is WNHNN, CDR2 SYGVQD (reference sequence). Trimming removed 6 bases at V and 2 bases at J, with 18 bases between. This CDR3 reads CASSPATGRYTDTQYF. CDR3 bases: TGCGCCAGCAGCCCGGCTACGGGACGGTACACAGATACGCAGTATTTT.

This chain joins TRBV5-6 and TRBJ2-5; D not resolved. The CDR3 runs 15 residues. V lost 4 bases to trimming and J lost 9 bases, with 22 bases between them. Germline V CDR1 and CDR2: SGHDT, YYEEEE. The CDR3 region has the DNA TGTGCCAGCAGCACCCTGCCCCGGCCCCAAGACGCCCAGTACTTC. Its protein is CASSTLPRPQDAQYF.

This clone was seen a few times. The chain is built from TRBV28 and TRBJ1-4; D unresolved. CDR3 length: 13 residues. Germline lookup yields CDR1 MDHEN and CDR2 SYDVKM. Trimming stripped 5 bases from V and 8 bases from J, with 12 bases between. CDR3 sequence: CASSGLDREKLFF. Here the CDR3 DNA reads TGTGCCAGCAGTGGGCTCGATCGGGAAAAACTGTTTTTT.

This clone was seen a handful of times. The same CDR3 is also encoded by other DNA sequences in this sample. V is TRBV6-4 and J is TRBJ1-1, with a weak D call TRBD1 (6 bases). Germline V lookup: CDR1 MRHNA, CDR2 SNTAGT. The length of the CDR3 is 13 residues. Between the trimmed V and J ends, which lost 5 bases and 0 bases, there was a span of 7 bases. CDR3 sequence: CASSTGMNTEAFF. The DNA for the CDR3 is TGTGCCAGCAGTACAGGGATGAACACTGAAGCTTTCTTT.

CDR3 bases: TGTGCCAGCAGTTTTCCGGGTCTCACCGGGGAGCTGTTTTTT. As protein: CASSFPGLTGELFF. The chain uses TRBV28 and TRBJ2-2, with unresolved D. Germline CDR1 reads MDHEN; CDR2 reads SYDVKM. V lost 3 bases and J 4 bases, leaving 9 bases between the germline ends. This CDR3 has 14 residues. The full variable domain, rest sourced from reference TRBV28 and TRBJ2-2, is DVKVTQSSRYLVKRTGEKVFLECVQDMDHENMFWYRQDPGLGLRLIYFSYDVKMKEKGDIPEGYSVSREKKERFSLILESASTNQTSMYLCASSFPGLTGELFFGEGSRLTVL.

This chain uses TRBV5-5 with TRBJ1-5; D is unresolved. From germline, CDR1 is SGHKS and CDR2 YYEKEE (reference sequence). This CDR3 spans 13 amino acids. Trimming removed 0 bases at V and 4 bases at J, with 5 bases between. Here the CDR3 reads CASSLVDNQPQHF. CDR3 bases: TGTGCCAGCAGCTTGGTTGATAATCAGCCCCAGCATTTT.

The chain is built from TRBV28 and TRBJ1-3, with 9 bases aligning to TRBD1. J was trimmed by 3 bases and V by 6 bases; bases with no gene match: 0. CDR3 length: 13 amino acids. Germline CDR1 and CDR2: MDHEN and SYDVKM. The CDR3 DNA reads as TGTGCCAGCAGGGGACAGGGTGGAAACACCATATATTTT. Amino acid sequence: CASRGQGGNTIYF. Based on the CDR3 plus reference TRBV28 and TRBJ1-3, the full variable domain is DVKVTQSSRYLVKRTGEKVFLECVQDMDHENMFWYRQDPGLGLRLIYFSYDVKMKEKGDIPEGYSVSREKKERFSLILESASTNQTSMYLCASRGQGGNTIYFGEGSWLTVV.

The CDR3 DNA reads as TGCGCCAGCAGCCCAACCGGGACCCGCGAGGGCTACACCTTC. Protein: CASSPTGTREGYTF. The chain recombines TRBV4-1 with TRBJ1-2, with D maybe TRBD1 (5 bases). Germline loops: CDR1 MGHRA, CDR2 YSYEKL. Trimming removed 4 bases at V and 8 bases at J, with 17 bases between. The CDR3 contains 14 residues.

V is TRBV19 and J is TRBJ1-5; D is uncertain. From germline, CDR1 is LNHDA and CDR2 SQIVND (reference sequence). This CDR3 region has 15 residues. V lost 2 bases and J lost 1, with 9 bases in between. The CDR3, as DNA: TGTGCCAGTAGTATAAGTGGGCGGAGCAATCAGCCCCAGCATTTT. This translates into CASSISGRSNQPQHF.

This chain connects TRBV6-5 to TRBJ1-2; D ambiguous. This CDR3 contains 13 residues. Looked up from germline, CDR1 is MNHEY and CDR2 is SVGAGI. V shed 4 bases and J shed 8 bases, with 14 bases lying between them. The CDR3 spells CASSLVDSQGYTF. CDR3 coding DNA: TGTGCCAGCAGTTTGGTCGACTCTCAGGGCTACACCTTC.

This chain uses TRBV5-5 with TRBJ2-1; TRBD1 matches at 12 bases. V was pared by 4 bases and J by 4 bases, with 12 bases of the junction left unmatched. This CDR3 has 18 residues. Looked up from germline, CDR1 is SGHKS and CDR2 is YYEKEE (reference sequence). The CDR3 nucleotides are TGTGCCAGCAGCCGTTCTAGGGACAGGGGGCTGTATTACAATGAGCAGTTCTTC. Its translation: CASSRSRDRGLYYNEQFF.

The chain recombines TRBV5-5 with TRBJ2-2; D call uncertain. The CDR3 has 13 residues. V gave up 0 bases and J gave up 5 bases, with 5 bases separating them. The germline gives CDR1 SGHKS, CDR2 YYEKEE (reference sequence). The CDR3 nucleotides are TGTGCCAGCAGCTTGGGGGATACCGGGGAGCTGTTTTTT. This encodes CASSLGDTGELFF.

The chain has TRBV5-1 and TRBJ1-4; D possibly corresponds to TRBD1 (5 bases). This CDR3 contains 14 residues. Germline V lookup: CDR1 SGHRS, CDR2 YFSETQ. Trimming left V 5 bases short and J 3 bases short, with 11 bases between. In DNA form, the CDR3 reads TGCGCCAGCAGTCCCGGGACTCCTAATGAAAAACTGTTTTTT. Protein: CASSPGTPNEKLFF.

CDR3 nucleotide sequence: TGCAGCGTTGAACAGAGACTGGATGGCTACACCTTC. Protein sequence: CSVEQRLDGYTF. V usage is TRBV29-1 and J usage is TRBJ1-2; unclear D gene. CDR1 is SQVTM and CDR2 is ANQGSEA in the germline V gene. Between the trimmed V and J ends, which lost 2 bases and 6 bases, there was a span of 10 bases. The CDR3 is 12 amino acids.

The chain has TRBV9 and TRBJ1-2; D unclear. The CDR3 is made up of 14 amino acids. V lost 2 bases and J 0 bases, leaving 8 bases between the germline ends. In germline, CDR1 is SGDLS, CDR2 YYNGEE. The CDR3 bases are TGTGCCAGCAGCGTGGTTTTAGCTAACTATGGCTACACCTTC. Translation gives CASSVVLANYGYTF.

The rearrangement joins TRBV19 to TRBJ2-6, with unresolved D. CDR1 LNHDA and CDR2 SQIVND come from the germline V gene (reference sequence). V was clipped by 7 bases and J by 2 bases, with 12 bases between them. This CDR3 is 15 amino acids long. The CDR3: CASTGGEAGANVLTF. DNA of the CDR3: TGTGCCAGTACCGGCGGTGAAGCTGGGGCCAACGTCCTGACTTTC.